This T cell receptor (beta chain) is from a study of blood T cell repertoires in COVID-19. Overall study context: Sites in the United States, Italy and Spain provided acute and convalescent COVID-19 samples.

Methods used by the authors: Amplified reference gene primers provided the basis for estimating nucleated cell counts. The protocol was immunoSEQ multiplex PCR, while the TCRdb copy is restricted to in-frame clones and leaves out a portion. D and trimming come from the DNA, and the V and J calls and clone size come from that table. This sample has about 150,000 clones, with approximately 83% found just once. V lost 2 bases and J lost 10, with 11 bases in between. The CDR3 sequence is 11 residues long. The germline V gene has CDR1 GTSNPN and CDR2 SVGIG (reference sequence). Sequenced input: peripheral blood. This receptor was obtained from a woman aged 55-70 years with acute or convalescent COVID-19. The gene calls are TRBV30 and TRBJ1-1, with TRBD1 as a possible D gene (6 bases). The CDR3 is CAWSLRGGAFF. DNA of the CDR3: TGTGCCTGGAGTTTAAGGGGGGGAGCTTTCTTT.